These T cell receptor beta chains were read from a single sample in a study of cytotoxic CD8 clonotypes in ibrutinib-treated CLL. Clones were read by immunoSEQ multiplex PCR, and TCRdb kept only the in-frame ones, dropping some. The sample records 95,000 to 100,000 clones, around 73% being singletons. Sequencing was performed on PBMCs, taken after 12 months of ibrutinib treatment. These receptors were obtained from a human donor with chronic lymphocytic leukemia. Both conserved end residues are trimmed from each CDR3. The D gene is left open where the match is weak.

>TRBJ1-2|NA|TRBV7-2
ASSLAGNYGYT
>TRBJ2-3|TRBD2|TRBV6-5
ASSASGGGDTQY
>TRBJ2-1|NA|TRBV5-1
ASSFAFGASSGEQF
>TRBJ2-2|NA|TRBV25-1
ASRRGGLQNTGELF
>TRBJ1-1|NA|TRBV30
AWRVRQSGDTEAF
>TRBJ2-7|TRBD2|TRBV10-3
AISESVAGGWEQY
>TRBJ1-2|TRBD1|TRBV6-6
ASSRTGTGGVGNT
>TRBJ1-1|TRBD1|TRBV5-4
ASSTGQGEAF
>TRBJ2-5|TRBD1|TRBV12-5
ASASAGTGQETQY
>TRBJ2-7|TRBD1|TRBV4-1
ASSQPDRDSNEQY
>TRBJ2-2|TRBD1|TRBV30
AWKTTGGTGELF
>TRBJ1-3|TRBD1|TRBV5-1
ASKPDRTEGNTIY
>TRBJ2-2|NA|TRBV30
AWTNTGELF
>TRBJ2-3|NA|TRBV5-8
ASSLEYVDTQY
>TRBJ1-2|TRBD1|TRBV10-3
AISLDRGPSYGYT